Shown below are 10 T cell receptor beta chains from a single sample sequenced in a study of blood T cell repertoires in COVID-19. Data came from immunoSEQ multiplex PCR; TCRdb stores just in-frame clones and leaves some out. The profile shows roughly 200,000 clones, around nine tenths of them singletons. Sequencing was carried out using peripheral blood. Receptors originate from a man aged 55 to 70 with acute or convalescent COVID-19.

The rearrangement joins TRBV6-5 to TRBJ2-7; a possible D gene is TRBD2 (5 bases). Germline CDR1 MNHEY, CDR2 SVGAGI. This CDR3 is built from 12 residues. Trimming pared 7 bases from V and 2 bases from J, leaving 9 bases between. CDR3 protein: CASKEDPYEQYF. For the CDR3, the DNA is TGTGCCAGCAAGGAGGATCCCTACGAGCAGTACTTC.

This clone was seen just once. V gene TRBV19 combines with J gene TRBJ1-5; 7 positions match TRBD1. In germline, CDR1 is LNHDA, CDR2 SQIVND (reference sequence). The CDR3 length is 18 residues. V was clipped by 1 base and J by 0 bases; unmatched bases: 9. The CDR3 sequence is CASSIAGRGWYSNQPQHF. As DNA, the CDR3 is TGTGCCAGTAGTATAGCGGGCAGGGGGTGGTATAGCAATCAGCCCCAGCATTTT.

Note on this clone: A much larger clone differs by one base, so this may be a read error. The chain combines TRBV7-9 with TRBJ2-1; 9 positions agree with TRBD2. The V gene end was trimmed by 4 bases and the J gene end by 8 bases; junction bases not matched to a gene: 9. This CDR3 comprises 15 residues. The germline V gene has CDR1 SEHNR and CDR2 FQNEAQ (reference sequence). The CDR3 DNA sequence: TGTGCCAGCAGCTGCGGCGCGGGGGGGGCGGATGAGCAGTTCTTC. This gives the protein CASSCGAGGADEQFF.

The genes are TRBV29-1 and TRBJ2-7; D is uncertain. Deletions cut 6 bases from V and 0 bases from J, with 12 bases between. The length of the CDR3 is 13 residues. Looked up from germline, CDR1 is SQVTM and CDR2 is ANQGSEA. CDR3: CSVAVELSYEQYF. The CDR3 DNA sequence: TGCAGCGTGGCGGTGGAGCTCTCCTACGAGCAGTACTTC.

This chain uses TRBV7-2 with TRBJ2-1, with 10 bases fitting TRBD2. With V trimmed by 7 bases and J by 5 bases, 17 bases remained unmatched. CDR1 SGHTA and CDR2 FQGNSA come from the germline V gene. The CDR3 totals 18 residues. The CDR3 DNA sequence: TGTGCCAGCAAAAAGTGGGGGTCTAGCGGGGGAATAAACAATGAGCAGTTCTTC. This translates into CASKKWGSSGGINNEQFF.

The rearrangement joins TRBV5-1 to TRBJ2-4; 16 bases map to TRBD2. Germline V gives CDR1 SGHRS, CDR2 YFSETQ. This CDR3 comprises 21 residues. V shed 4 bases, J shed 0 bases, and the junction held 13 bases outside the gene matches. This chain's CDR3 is CASSIAGTSGGAALAKNIQYF. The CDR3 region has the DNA TGCGCCAGCAGCATCGCCGGGACTAGCGGGGGGGCTGCGTTAGCCAAAAACATTCAGTACTTC.

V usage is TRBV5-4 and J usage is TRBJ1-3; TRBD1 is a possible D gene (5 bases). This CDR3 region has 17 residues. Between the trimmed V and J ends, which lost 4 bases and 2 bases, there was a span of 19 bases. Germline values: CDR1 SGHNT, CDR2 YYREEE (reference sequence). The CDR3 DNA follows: TGTGCCAGCAGCGCAGGAGGTGGGGGGAGAGCTGGAAACACCATATATTTT. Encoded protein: CASSAGGGGRAGNTIYF.

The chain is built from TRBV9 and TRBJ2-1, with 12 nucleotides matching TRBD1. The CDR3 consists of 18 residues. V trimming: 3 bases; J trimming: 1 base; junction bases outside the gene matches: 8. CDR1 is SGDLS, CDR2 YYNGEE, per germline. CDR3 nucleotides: TGTGCCAGCAGCGGGGACAGGGGGCCACGGGGGTCCTACAATGAGCAGTTCTTC. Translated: CASSGDRGPRGSYNEQFF.

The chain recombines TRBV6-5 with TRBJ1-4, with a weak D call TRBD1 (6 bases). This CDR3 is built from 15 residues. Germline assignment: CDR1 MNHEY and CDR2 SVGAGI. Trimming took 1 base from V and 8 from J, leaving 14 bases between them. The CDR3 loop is CASSYLGGAGEKLFF. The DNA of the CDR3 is TGTGCCAGCAGTTACTTAGGGGGGGCTGGGGAAAAACTGTTTTTT.

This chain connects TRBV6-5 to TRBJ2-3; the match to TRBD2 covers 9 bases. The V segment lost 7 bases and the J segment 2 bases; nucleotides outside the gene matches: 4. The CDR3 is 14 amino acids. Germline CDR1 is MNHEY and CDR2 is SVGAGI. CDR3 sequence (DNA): TGTGCCAGCAACCCTAGCGGGAACACAGATACGCAGTATTTT. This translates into CASNPSGNTDTQYF.